The 4 T cell receptor beta chains given below trace back to one sample, sequenced in a study of blood T cell repertoires in COVID-19. Profiling relied on immunoSEQ multiplex PCR, and the TCRdb table lists in-frame clones only, not all of them. In the table there are about 260,000 clones, around 89% of which are singletons. The sample comprised PBMCs or T cells enriched from blood (not recorded which). The receptors were sampled from a woman between 18 and 29 years old who had recovered from COVID-19.

The genes are TRBV9 and TRBJ2-1; 12 positions agree with TRBD2. This CDR3 is built from 15 residues. Germline V lookup: CDR1 SGDLS, CDR2 YYNGEE. Trimming at V came to 3 bases and at J to 8 bases, leaving 6 bases not matched to a gene. This CDR3 reads CASSALAGGGDEQFF. CDR3 sequence (DNA): TGTGCCAGCAGCGCGCTAGCGGGAGGGGGTGATGAGCAGTTCTTC.

The gene calls are TRBV9 and TRBJ2-3; a weak D match, TRBD2 (5 bases). Germline lookup yields CDR1 SGDLS and CDR2 YYNGEE. There are 15 residues in the CDR3. V dropped 0 bases and J dropped 2 bases, with 10 bases sitting between them. The DNA of the CDR3 is TGTGCCAGCAGCGTAGTTTCCGGGGTCACAGATACGCAGTATTTT. Amino acid sequence: CASSVVSGVTDTQYF.

V usage is TRBV6-5 and J usage is TRBJ1-2, with D possibly being TRBD1 (5 bases). Germline CDR1 reads MNHEY; CDR2 reads SVGAGI. Trimming pared 5 bases from V and 3 bases from J, leaving 16 bases between. This CDR3 spans 15 amino acids. CDR3 protein: CASSPLARVDYGYTF. In DNA form, the CDR3 reads TGTGCCAGCAGTCCCCTGGCCAGGGTTGACTATGGCTACACCTTC.

This clone was counted once. The chain couples TRBV19 to TRBJ1-1; 9 bases are shared with TRBD1. The CDR3 consists of 15 residues. From germline, CDR1 is LNHDA and CDR2 SQIVND (reference sequence). V lost 2 bases and J lost 4; bases outside the gene matches: 5. CDR3 loop: CASSIPGQGGTEAFF. CDR3 nucleotide sequence: TGTGCCAGTAGTATACCGGGACAGGGAGGCACTGAAGCTTTCTTT.